Listed here is a single TCR beta chain. Its target is not known. An immunoSEQ assay, version v3.0, was performed at survey level. Assay used: immunoSEQ multiplex PCR; TCRdb lists only in-frame clones, some missing. The profile shows 15,000 to 20,000 clones, 60% to 80% of them singletons. Cryopreserved PBMC numbered about 0.9-11 million per sample before DNA extraction. The data are from a study of long-term antiretroviral therapy in people with HIV. Study-wide results and caveats: ART adherence was not documented, and neither viral resistance nor therapy changes had any data. All time points showed a repertoire dominated by clones expanded before ART. An increase in diversity followed ART, yet levels stayed below transplant donor controls.

Losses at the gene ends were 3 bases for V and 2 bases for J; bases not matched to a gene: 5. Per germline, CDR1 SGHDT and CDR2 YYEEEE. The CDR3 is 16 residues long. This sample comprised unsorted PBMCs, obtained 2.3 years after starting antiretroviral therapy. The gene calls are TRBV5-6 and TRBJ2-1, with 10 bases aligning to TRBD2. The TCR was taken from a woman in her thirties or forties with HIV. The DNA of the CDR3 is TGTGCCAGCAGCTCACTCAGCGGGAGGGCCTACAATGAGCAGTTCTTC. Residues: CASSSLSGRAYNEQFF.